Listed here is a single T cell receptor beta chain. The antigen remains unidentified. Trimming cost V 5 bases and J 6 bases; bases outside gene matches: 10. Germline loops: CDR1 DFQATT, CDR2 SNEGSKA (reference sequence). The CDR3 is made up of 14 amino acids. This entry is derived from a study of CD8 T cells in ankylosing spondylitis. Study-wide results and caveats: A motif in TCR beta, a set of seven to nine highly homologous variants, appeared characteristic of ankylosing spondylitis blood.

One entry per CDR3 protein, called by TCRdb with MiXCR from the 5' RACE reads. The sample carries roughly 100,000 distinct CDR3 sequences, approximately 25% recorded once. Specimen: synovial fluid, either unsorted or a sorted T cell fraction (not recorded which). The chain links TRBV20-1 to TRBJ1-2, with 9 bases that match TRBD1. The TCR was taken from a male donor with ankylosing spondylitis. The CDR3 region is CSAPRTGVRDGYTF. The CDR3 bases are TGCAGTGCTCCCCGGACAGGGGTTAGAGATGGCTACACCTTC.